Shown below are 18 T cell receptor beta chains from a single sample sequenced in a study of vaccination and CD4 T cells after COVID-19. The treatment is: approximately 9-day PBMC culture with coronavirus spike peptide pools or control peptides (ViraFEST assay). CD4+ T-cell collection from the unexposed donor predated the COVID-19 pandemic (2011-2018). The Oncomine TCR Beta short-read assay was applied to DNA of cultured CD4+ T cells. Cultured CD4+ T cells were the source of extracted genomic DNA. TCRdb recomputed calls from the PCR reads with MiXCR, one row per CDR3 protein. The table shows around 10,000 distinct CDR3 sequences, with 30% to 35% occurring only once. These receptors lack a known antigen. Sequences were obtained from CD4+ T cells from blood, cultured in vitro. Receptors originate from a human donor in good health.

This clonotype was observed a few times. The chain has TRBV6-5 and TRBJ2-3, with a weak D call TRBD1 (5 bases). CDR3 size: 14 residues. The V end lost 2 bases, the J end lost 4 bases, and 10 bases lay between the germline ends. CDR1 is MNHEY and CDR2 is SVGAGI in the germline V gene. The CDR3 spells CASSYHPQADTQYF. CDR3 nucleotide sequence: TGTGCCAGCAGTTACCACCCACAGGCAGATACGCAGTATTTT.

This clonotype was counted only a few times. The V and J genes are TRBV6-1 and TRBJ1-5, with TRBD1 matching 9 bases. This CDR3 comprises 15 residues. The V gene end was trimmed by 6 bases and the J gene end by 6 bases; junction bases not matched to a gene: 9. The germline CDR1 and CDR2 sequences are MNHNS and SASEGT. DNA for the CDR3: TGTGCCAGCAGCAACGACGGGACAGGGCTTCAGCCCCAGCATTTT. This gives the protein CASSNDGTGLQPQHF.

The DNA for the CDR3 is TGCGCCAGCAGCCCCTACTCTGGGGCCAACGTCCTGACTTTC. Translated: CASSPYSGANVLTF. The gene calls are TRBV5-1 and TRBJ2-6, with unresolved D. CDR3 size: 14 residues. Germline V lookup: CDR1 SGHRS, CDR2 YFSETQ. Deletions cut 4 bases from V and 0 bases from J, with 5 bases between.

V is TRBV28 and J is TRBJ1-2, with D uncertain. V shed 6 bases and J shed 3 bases, with 8 bases lying between them. CDR1 is MDHEN and CDR2 is SYDVKM in the germline V gene. This CDR3 contains 12 residues. This chain's CDR3 is CASSLPYYGYTF. CDR3 bases: TGTGCCAGCAGCCTACCATACTATGGCTACACCTTC.

V and J are TRBV4-1 and TRBJ2-7, with 8 bases aligning to TRBD1. The trim removed 3 bases at V and 5 bases at J, leaving 12 bases unmatched. Germline V gene sequence: CDR1 MGHRA, CDR2 YSYEKL. CDR3 length: 16 residues. The DNA of the CDR3 is TGCGCCAGCAGCCAGACCCGGGACAGGAGCCAGGACGAGCAGTACTTC. Residues: CASSQTRDRSQDEQYF.

The chain links TRBV6-1 to TRBJ2-1, with D perhaps assigned TRBD1 or TRBD2 (5 bases each). Germline-derived CDR1 and CDR2 are MNHNS and SASEGT. With 5 bases removed from V and 1 base from J, the gap between germline ends came to 9 bases. The CDR3 is 14 residues long. CDR3 in amino acids: CASSRDGSYNEQFF. The CDR3 bases are TGTGCCAGCAGTCGGGACGGATCCTACAATGAGCAGTTCTTC.

The chain is built from TRBV20-1 and TRBJ2-1, with TRBD2 matching 9 bases. The CDR3 is 15 residues long. V shed 6 bases and J 9 bases; nucleotides not matched to a gene: 15. Germline CDR1 is DFQATT and CDR2 is SNEGSKA (reference sequence). CDR3 region: CSAELAGLRYGEQFF. CDR3 sequence (DNA): TGCAGTGCAGAGCTAGCGGGACTACGATATGGTGAGCAGTTCTTC.

In its sample, this clonotype was seen a few times. The chain carries TRBV29-1 and TRBJ1-1, with D uncertain. The CDR3 sequence is 11 residues long. V shed 3 bases and J shed 7 bases, with 9 bases lying between them. CDR1 and CDR2 (germline): SQVTM, ANQGSEA. The CDR3 sequence: CSVERHSEAFF. CDR3 sequence (DNA): TGCAGCGTTGAGAGACATAGTGAAGCTTTCTTT. The full variable domain, completed using reference TRBV29-1 and TRBJ1-1, is SAVISQKPSRDICQRGTSLTIQCQVDSQVTMMFWYRQQPGQSLTLIATANQGSEATYESGFVIDKFPISRPNLTFSTLTVSNMSPEDSSIYLCSVERHSEAFFGQGTRLTVV.

This clonotype has more than one count but fewer than ten. The gene calls are TRBV2 and TRBJ1-2; D remains ambiguous. The CDR3 loop spans 13 amino acids. The germline V gene encodes CDR1 SNHLY and CDR2 FYNNEI. V was clipped by 4 bases and J by 4 bases, with 10 bases between them. The CDR3 region has the DNA TGTGCCAGCAGTGGAGGGCACCGCTATGGCTACACCTTC. This translates into CASSGGHRYGYTF.

V is TRBV6-2 or TRBV6-3 and J is TRBJ1-2, with 9 bases aligning to TRBD1. V gave up 3 bases and J gave up 4 bases; unmatched junction bases: 3. The germline V gene has CDR1 MNHEY and CDR2 SVGEGT. The CDR3 contains 14 residues. The CDR3 bases are TGTGCCAGCAGTTATACAGGGGGCGGCTATGGCTACACCTTC. It translates to CASSYTGGGYGYTF.

The chain couples TRBV7-2 to TRBJ2-1, with a tentative D call TRBD1 (5 bases). Trimming removed 4 bases from V and 10 bases from J, with 14 bases in between. There are 13 residues in the CDR3. Germline V gives CDR1 SGHTA, CDR2 FQGNSA. The CDR3 DNA reads as TGTGCCAGCAGCTCCCAACGGCAGGGCGAGCAGTTCTTC. As protein: CASSSQRQGEQFF.

The gene calls are TRBV6-5 and TRBJ1-1, with 7 bases aligning to TRBD1. This CDR3 is built from 16 residues. V was clipped by 2 bases and J by 6 bases; unmatched bases: 12. The germline V gene has CDR1 MNHEY and CDR2 SVGAGI. CDR3 region: CASSYPQGGARAEAFF. The DNA of the CDR3 is TGTGCCAGCAGTTACCCCCAGGGGGGGGCACGGGCTGAAGCTTTCTTT.

This clonotype was picked up a small number of times. The genes are TRBV7-2 and TRBJ2-1; either TRBD1 or TRBD2 may supply D (6 bases each). Trimming left V 5 bases short and J 0 bases short, with 14 bases between. CDR1 is SGHTA and CDR2 is FQGNSA in the germline V gene. The CDR3 is 16 residues long. In DNA, the CDR3 is TGTGCCAGCAGCCGGGGGCGGGTTAGCTCCTACAATGAGCAGTTCTTC. Translated: CASSRGRVSSYNEQFF.

The table lists this clonotype with a count of one. The chain joins TRBV7-2 to TRBJ2-5; 14 bases agree with TRBD2. The CDR3 totals 18 residues. Germline assignment: CDR1 SGHTA and CDR2 FQGNSA. The ends lost 3 bases at V and 5 bases at J; junction bases unmatched: 11. CDR3 DNA: TGTGCCAGCAGCTTTGGTAGACTAGCGGGAGGGCGGGGTGAGACCCAGTACTTC. This encodes CASSFGRLAGGRGETQYF.

This clonotype was picked up a small number of times. The J gene is TRBJ1-5, the V gene TRBV6-1; D remains ambiguous. Germline V gene lookup returns CDR1 MNHNS and CDR2 SASEGT. This CDR3 has 16 amino acids. V dropped 7 bases and J dropped 0 bases, with 16 bases sitting between them. As DNA, the CDR3 is TGTGCCAGCACCGAACCGGGCCTGTATAGCAATCAGCCCCAGCATTTT. It codes for CASTEPGLYSNQPQHF.

This clonotype showed up just a few times. V gene TRBV20-1 combines with J gene TRBJ1-1; possible D gene TRBD1, 6 bases. Germline V CDR1 and CDR2: DFQATT, SNEGSKA (reference sequence). Deletions cut 7 bases from V and 2 bases from J, with 14 bases between. The CDR3 runs to 13 residues. Written as DNA, the CDR3 is TGCAGTGTGTCAGGGGAAATAAACACTGAAGCTTTCTTT. Protein product: CSVSGEINTEAFF.

The genes are TRBV18 and TRBJ2-1; weak D call: TRBD1 (6 bases). The CDR3 is 15 residues long. V dropped 3 bases and J dropped 0 bases, with 9 bases sitting between them. Germline V gene sequence: CDR1 KGHSH, CDR2 LQKENI. In DNA form, the CDR3 reads TGTGCCAGCTCACCGAGGGGGAGCTCCTACAATGAGCAGTTCTTC. Translation gives CASSPRGSSYNEQFF. Full variable domain (missing parts from reference TRBV18 and TRBJ2-1): NAGVMQNPRHLVRRRGQEARLRCSPMKGHSHVYWYRQLPEEGLKFMVYLQKENIIDESGMPKERFSAEFPKEGPSILRIQQVVRGDSAAYFCASSPRGSSYNEQFFGPGTRLTVL.

This clonotype was seen only a few times. The rearrangement links TRBV7-9 to TRBJ1-6; 7 positions match TRBD1. Trimming at V came to 5 bases and at J to 9 bases, leaving 13 bases not matched to a gene. The CDR3 has 16 residues. Germline CDR1 reads SEHNR; CDR2 reads FQNEAQ (reference sequence). CDR3 DNA sequence: TGTGCCAGCAGCATAGACAGGGCTAGGTCGGCTTCACCCCTCCACTTT. This gives the protein CASSIDRARSASPLHF.